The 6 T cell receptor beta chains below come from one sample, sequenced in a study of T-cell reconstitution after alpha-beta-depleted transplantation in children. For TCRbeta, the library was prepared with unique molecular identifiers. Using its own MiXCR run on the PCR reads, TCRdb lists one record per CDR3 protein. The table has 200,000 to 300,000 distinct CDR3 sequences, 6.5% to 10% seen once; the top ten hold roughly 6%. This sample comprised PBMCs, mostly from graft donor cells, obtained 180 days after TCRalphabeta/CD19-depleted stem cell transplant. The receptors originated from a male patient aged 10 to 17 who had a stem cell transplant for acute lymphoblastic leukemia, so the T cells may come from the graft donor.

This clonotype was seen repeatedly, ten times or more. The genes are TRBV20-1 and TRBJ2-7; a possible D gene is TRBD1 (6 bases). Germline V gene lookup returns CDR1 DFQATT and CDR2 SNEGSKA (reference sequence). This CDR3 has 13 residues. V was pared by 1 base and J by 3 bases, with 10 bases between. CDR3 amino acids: CSARGGLLYEQYF. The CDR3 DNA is TGCAGTGCTAGAGGGGGGCTGCTCTACGAGCAGTACTTC.

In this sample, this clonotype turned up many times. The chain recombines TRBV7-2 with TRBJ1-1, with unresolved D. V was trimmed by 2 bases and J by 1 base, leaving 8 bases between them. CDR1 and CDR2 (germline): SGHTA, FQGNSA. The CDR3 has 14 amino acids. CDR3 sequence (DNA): TGTGCCAGCAGCTTATGGCTGGGGAACACTGAAGCTTTCTTT. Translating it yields CASSLWLGNTEAFF.

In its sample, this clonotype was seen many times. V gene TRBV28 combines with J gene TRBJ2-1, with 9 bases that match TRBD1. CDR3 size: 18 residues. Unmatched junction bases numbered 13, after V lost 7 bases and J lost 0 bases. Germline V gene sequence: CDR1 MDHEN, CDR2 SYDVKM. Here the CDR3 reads CASTLTYGTGPSYNEQFF. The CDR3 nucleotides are TGTGCCAGCACTCTTACCTACGGGACAGGGCCCTCCTACAATGAGCAGTTCTTC.

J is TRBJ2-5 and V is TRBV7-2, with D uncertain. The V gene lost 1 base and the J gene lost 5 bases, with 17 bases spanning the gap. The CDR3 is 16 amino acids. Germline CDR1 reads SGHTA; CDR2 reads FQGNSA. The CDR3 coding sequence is TGTGCCAGCAGCTTAGTGGCCGGGTGGGAACAGGAGACCCAGTACTTC. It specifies CASSLVAGWEQETQYF.

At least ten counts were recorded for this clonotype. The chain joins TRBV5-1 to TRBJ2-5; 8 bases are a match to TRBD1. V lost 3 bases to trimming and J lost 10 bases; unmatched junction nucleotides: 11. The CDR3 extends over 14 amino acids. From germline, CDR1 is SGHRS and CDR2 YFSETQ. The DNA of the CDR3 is TGCGCCAGCAGCTGGGCAGGGGGCACGTGGTACCAGTACTTC. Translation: CASSWAGGTWYQYF.

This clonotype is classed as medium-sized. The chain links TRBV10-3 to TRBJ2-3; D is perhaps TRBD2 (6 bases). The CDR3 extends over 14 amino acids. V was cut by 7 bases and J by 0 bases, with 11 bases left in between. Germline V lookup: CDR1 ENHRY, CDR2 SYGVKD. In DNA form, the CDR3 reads TGTGCCATCACCGGGACTGATAGCACAGATACGCAGTATTTT. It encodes CAITGTDSTDTQYF.